These T cell receptor beta chains were read from a single sample in a study of tumor and adjacent non-tumor tissue in lung cancer. One entry per CDR3 protein results from TCRdb running MiXCR on the multiplex PCR reads. The profile covers about 93,000 distinct CDR3 sequences, with just over 65% appearing a single time and around 17% taken by the ten largest. The sample taken for sequencing was lung tumor tissue. All receptors come from a man in his 60s with non-small cell lung cancer. The CDR3 runs from the conserved cysteine through the conserved F or W. The order of the fields is V gene, D gene, J gene, clone size, CDR3 DNA, CDR3 protein. A D gene is named only where the DNA matches it firmly. Clone sizes are given selectively: once, few, many, or a class where the clone is expanded.

TRBV6-1,NA,TRBJ2-7,NA,TGTGTCAGCGTCAGGGGCTACGAGCAGTACTTC,CVSVRGYEQYF
TRBV12-3/TRBV12-4,NA,TRBJ2-5,once,TGTGACAGCAGTCTAGAGAACAGCGCGGAGACCCAGTACTTC,CDSSLENSAETQYF
TRBV7-9,NA,TRBJ2-1,NA,TGTGCCAGCAGAGCCCACGGGACGGCTTCAGGTGAACAGTTCTTC,CASRAHGTASGEQFF
TRBV29-1,NA,TRBJ1-1,many,TGCAGCGTTGCGAGGACTGAAGCTTTCTTT,CSVARTEAFF
TRBV4-3,TRBD2,TRBJ2-1,NA,TGCGCCAGTAGCCAAGGGACTAGCGGGCGTTACAATGAGCAGTTCTTC,CASSQGTSGRYNEQFF
TRBV6-5,NA,TRBJ1-6,NA,TGTGTCAGCAGTAACCGCGAGATTACCTATGATTCACCCCTCCACTTT,CVSSNREITYDSPLHF
TRBV11-2,NA,TRBJ2-3,once,TGTGCCGGTTCTTTGTTAGGAAATACGCAGTATTTT,CAGSLLGNTQYF
TRBV4-1,NA,TRBJ2-1,NA,TGCGCCAGCAACCAAGTGGGCAGGAGCTCCTACAATAAGCAGTTCTTC,CASNQVGRSSYNKQFF
TRBV6-5,TRBD1,TRBJ2-2,NA,TGTGTCAGCAGGTCCGGGACAGTGAACACAGGGGAGTTGTTTTTT,CVSRSGTVNTGELFF
TRBV6-2/TRBV6-3,NA,TRBJ1-2,once,TGTGCCAGCAGCCGGGAGTCCCATAGGCGGGGCTACACCTTC,CASSRESHRRGYTF
TRBV29-1,NA,TRBJ2-1,NA,TGCAACGTTGAGGGTAGTCACAACTCCTACATTGTCCAGTTCTTC,CNVEGSHNSYIVQFF
TRBV19,NA,TRBJ2-5,NA,TGTGCCAGTAGTATTAGATTCCAAGAGACCCAGTACTTC,CASSIRFQETQYF
TRBV6-6,NA,TRBJ2-1,NA,TGTGCCAGCAGTTATTTTGCAGGGATGGACAGTGAACAGTTCTTC,CASSYFAGMDSEQFF
TRBV20-1,NA,TRBJ2-5,NA,TGCAGTGCTGTGATGACCTACCAAGAGAGCCAGTACTTC,CSAVMTYQESQYF
TRBV11-3,NA,TRBJ2-3,NA,TGTGCCAGCAGCTCCCAAGCGTACACGGATATGCAGTATTTT,CASSSQAYTDMQYF
TRBV11-2,NA,TRBJ2-5,once,TGTGCCAGCAGCTTAGGGGGGTCGGTCCAAGGGACCCAGTGTTTC,CASSLGGSVQGTQCF
TRBV11-3,TRBD2,TRBJ2-7,NA,TGTCCCAGTATTAGGGCCAGCGGGAGCTCCTACGAGCAGTACTTC,CPSIRASGSSYEQYF
TRBV4-2,NA,TRBJ2-3,few,TGTGCCAGCAGCTCCACGACAATCAGCACAGATATGCAGTATTTT,CASSSTTISTDMQYF
TRBV4-2,NA,TRBJ2-1,NA,TGTGTCATCAGCCAAGAAGGTAGCGGCTCCTACAATGAGCAGTTCTTC,CVISQEGSGSYNEQFF
TRBV4-3,NA,TRBJ1-5,NA,TGCCCCAGCAACCAAGACAGCCGCAATCAGCCCCAGCATTTT,CPSNQDSRNQPQHF
TRBV11-1,NA,TRBJ1-2,NA,TGTGTCAGCAGTTACAGACCGACAGGAGACGGCTATGGCTACACCTTC,CVSSYRPTGDGYGYTF
TRBV4-2,TRBD1,TRBJ1-6,NA,TGTGCCAGCAGCCAAGCCCCTCTGGTCAGGGGGGATCCCGACTATAATTCACCCCTCCGCTTT,CASSQAPLVRGDPDYNSPLRF
TRBV4-2,NA,TRBJ1-5,NA,TGTGCCAGCAGCCAGAGGGTCAATCAGCCTCAGCATTTT,CASSQRVNQPQHF
TRBV11-1,TRBD2,TRBJ2-4,once,TGTGCCAGCAGCTTTCCCGGGACTAGCGGGACCAAAAACGTTCAGTACTTC,CASSFPGTSGTKNVQYF
TRBV5-1,NA,TRBJ2-7,NA,TGCGCCAGCAGCTTGACCTACGACATGACGGGTACCTACGATCAGTACTTC,CASSLTYDMTGTYDQYF
TRBV20-1,TRBD2,TRBJ2-1,many,TGCAGTGCTAGATTCCAGCGGGAGGGAGGGGAGCAGTTCTTC,CSARFQREGGEQFF
TRBV29-1,NA,TRBJ1-2,NA,TGCAGAGTTGAATGGGGTTATGGCTACACCTTC,CRVEWGYGYTF
TRBV29-1,NA,TRBJ2-1,once,TGCAGCGTTGGGGCATCTAGCGAGGATTACGATGAGCAGTTCTTC,CSVGASSEDYDEQFF
TRBV6-1,TRBD1,TRBJ1-1,NA,TGTGCCAGCAGTGGTGGACAGGGGGCCTCGAACACTGAAGCTTTCTTT,CASSGGQGASNTEAFF
TRBV11-2,TRBD2,TRBJ2-1,NA,TGTGCCAGCAGCTTAGGGCTAGCGGACAATGAGCAGTTCTTC,CASSLGLADNEQFF
TRBV29-1,NA,TRBJ2-7,NA,TGCAGCATCAGGACTAACGCAGCCGAGCAGTACTTC,CSIRTNAAEQYF
TRBV6-2/TRBV6-3,NA,TRBJ2-1,many,TGTGCCAGCAGGACCCAACAGACCAACAATGAGCAGTTCTTC,CASRTQQTNNEQFF
TRBV6-2/TRBV6-3,TRBD1,TRBJ2-2,many,TGTGCCAGCAGTTACCCTACAGGGGCGGGCGGGGAGCTGTTTTTT,CASSYPTGAGGELFF
TRBV2,TRBD1,TRBJ1-1,NA,TGTGCCAGCAGTGCTAAAGGACAGGGGGCTGGGGAAGCTCTCTTT,CASSAKGQGAGEALF
TRBV4-2,TRBD2,TRBJ2-4,NA,TGTGTCAGCGGCCAAGCGCAGGCTAGCGGATCGTTAACCAAAAACATTCAGTACTTC,CVSGQAQASGSLTKNIQYF
TRBV4-2,NA,TRBJ2-1,NA,TGTGCCAGAAGCCAAGATGGGAACCCCGGAACCTACAATAAGCAGTTCTTC,CARSQDGNPGTYNKQFF
TRBV4-3,NA,TRBJ2-7,NA,TGCGCCAGCAGCCAAGCGCAATCACCAGCGTACGAGCAGTACTTC,CASSQAQSPAYEQYF
TRBV12-3/TRBV12-4,TRBD1,TRBJ1-5,many,TGTGCCAGCAGAACCGGGACAGGAGGGAATCAGCCCCAGCATTTT,CASRTGTGGNQPQHF
TRBV20-1,NA,TRBJ2-1,few,TGCAGTGCTAGATACTTGGTTGAGCAGTTCTTC,CSARYLVEQFF
TRBV20-1,NA,TRBJ1-1,few,TGCAGTGCTAGGACGTCAGAAGCTGACACTGAAGCTCTCTTT,CSARTSEADTEALF
TRBV6-2/TRBV6-3,NA,TRBJ2-1,once,TGTGCCGGATCCCCGACAGGACACAGTGAGCAGTTCTTC,CAGSPTGHSEQFF
TRBV29-1,NA,TRBJ1-1,NA,TGCAACGTTGAAGATCTGGGTTTGGTGTGGGGGGCGCGAGATCCGGTTGAAACTTTCTTT,CNVEDLGLVWGARDPVETFF
TRBV19,NA,TRBJ1-6,NA,TGTGCCAGCGCGTCACTATTGAGCTCCTATAATTCACCCCTCCACTTT,CASASLLSSYNSPLHF
TRBV28,NA,TRBJ2-1,NA,TGTGCCAGCAGCACCCTAGCAATCCACTTTAACAATGAGCAGTTCTTC,CASSTLAIHFNNEQFF
TRBV30,TRBD2,TRBJ2-7,NA,TGTGCCTGGAGTCCCGGGACTAGCAACGAGCAGTACTTC,CAWSPGTSNEQYF
TRBV11-2,TRBD1,TRBJ1-2,NA,TGTGCCAGCAGCTTTGACTGGACAGGGGACTCCTATGGCTACTCCTTC,CASSFDWTGDSYGYSF